Reported below is one TCR beta chain. The method was immunoSEQ multiplex PCR; TCRdb's version includes in-frame clones alone and lacks a portion of them. This sample carries roughly 70,000 clones, around 87% of them seen once, and the ten largest clones take more than 3%. Related graft donors supplied nonmyeloablative bone marrow transplants, and mixed chimerism was transient. V was trimmed by 5 bases and J by 3 bases, leaving 8 bases between them. The CDR3 contains 13 residues. Germline-derived CDR1 and CDR2 are SNHLY and FYNNEI. The data belong to a study of Tregs in tolerant kidney transplant recipients.

The clonotype was recovered from a human patient who received a combined kidney and bone marrow transplant. Some T cells may arise from the graft donor. Here the sequenced sample was CD4+ T cells from blood (PBMCs), taken 6 months after the transplant. The chain links TRBV2 to TRBJ2-1, with TRBD2 as a possible D gene (5 bases). This CDR3 is CASSLGSYNEQFF. For the CDR3, the DNA is TGTGCCAGCAGTCTAGGGAGCTACAATGAGCAGTTCTTC. The entire variable domain, with the rest obtained from reference TRBV2 and TRBJ2-1, is as follows: EPEVTQTPSHQVTQMGQEVILRCVPISNHLYFYWYRQILGQKVEFLVSFYNNEISEKSEIFDDQFSVERPDGSNFTLKIRSTKLEDSAMYFCASSLGSYNEQFFGPGTRLTVL.